The source of this T cell receptor beta chain is a study of CD8+ T cells in alopecia areata. Regarding the study as a whole: Clonality exceeded that of normal scalp in lesional scalp, most notably in alopecia totalis/universalis.

Cutaneous lymph node cells were pooled, and they were sorted using CD4, CD8alpha, NKG2D, NKG2ACE and other markers. This clone was detected a few times. Its antigen is unknown. Gene and germline names: mouse. The read stops 4 residues short of the end of the CDR3; the missing end is completed from the germline J gene. CDR3 size: 15 residues. With V trimmed by 4 bases and J by 0 bases, 6 bases remained unmatched. Germline CDR1 and CDR2: NSHNY and SYGAGN. cDNA serving as the sequencing template came from extracted, reverse transcribed RNA. Method: immunoSEQ multiplex PCR; TCRdb's copy keeps in-frame clones and lacks some. The sample includes approximately 280,000 clones, none of them occurring once.

The receptor was derived from a C3H/HeJ mouse with alopecia areata. MHC haplotype here: H2-k. V and J are TRBV13-1 and TRBJ1-2, with 7 positions matching TRBD1. Sequenced input: CD4+ T cells sorted from a lymph node. The sequenced part of the CDR3 DNA is TGTGCCAGCAGTTCCAGACAGGGAACAAACTCC. Translation gives CASSSRQGTNS. The full CDR3 is CASSSRQGTNSDYTF.